This TCR beta chain was obtained from a study of a mutant IDH1 vaccine in newly diagnosed glioma. Study-level information: Treated patients comprised about 60% males and around 40% females, mean age about 38 years.

Using immunoSEQ multiplex PCR, the repertoire was profiled, and TCRdb retains in-frame clones only, with some absent. This table holds 85,000 to 100,000 clones, about four fifths found once. Time point defined: baseline, week 1 (first vaccination visit). Treatment specified: pre-vaccination baseline after standard-of-care therapy. This CDR3 region has 15 residues. Germline V gene sequence: CDR1 KGHSH, CDR2 LQKENI. Unmatched junction bases numbered 3, after V lost 1 base and J lost 0 bases. The study, taken as a whole, reports: Pseudoprogression seemingly bore no relation to changes in top peripheral T cell clonotypes.

Notes on this clone: Antigen: not known.

The V and J genes are TRBV18 and TRBJ2-7; 7 bases agree with TRBD1. The receptor was isolated from a man aged 40-49 years with glioma. Sequencing used PBMCs, obtained from a glioma patient treated with radiotherapy, temozolomide or both. The CDR3 DNA follows: TGTGCCAGCTCACCACTAGGGGGCGCCTCCTACGAGCAGTACTTC. It specifies CASSPLGGASYEQYF.